Each of the 14 T cell receptor beta chains below was sequenced from the same sample in a study of T cell repertoires in cytomegalovirus infection. TCRdb reprocessed the reads via MiXCR and lists one record per CDR3 protein. The sample yields about a million distinct CDR3 sequences, roughly 31% seen once. These receptors are not linked to any known antigen. This sample comprised cultured CD8+ T cells from PBMCs, obtained from culture after CMV antigen stimulation. The receptors shown here come from a human donor in good health (CMV status not recorded). Some clones in this sample may be carry-over from other donors' samples.

The chain is built from TRBV6-2 or TRBV6-3 and TRBJ1-2; 7 bases match TRBD1. The germline gives CDR1 MNHEY, CDR2 SVGEGT. The length of the CDR3 is 14 residues. V lost 10 bases and J lost 8; bases outside the gene matches: 16. CDR3 DNA: TGTGCCAACAGGTCCGTAGGGGGCGCGGAGGGCTACACCTTC. It yields the protein CANRSVGGAEGYTF.

This clonotype has a handful of counts. The CDR3 bases are TGTGCCAGCAGAGGTTTGGGGTTCCATGAGCAGTTCTTC. Its translation: CASRGLGFHEQFF. This chain connects TRBV27 to TRBJ2-1; D not resolved. Germline CDR1 reads MNHEY; CDR2 reads SMNVEV (reference sequence). V was pared by 6 bases and J by 8 bases, with 14 bases between. The CDR3 has 13 amino acids.

This clonotype was detected many times. The chain uses TRBV4-1 and TRBJ2-1; 8 nucleotides align to TRBD2. The CDR3 contains 17 residues. Germline V gene lookup returns CDR1 MGHRA and CDR2 YSYEKL. Trimming at V came to 4 bases and at J to 6 bases, leaving 14 bases not matched to a gene. The CDR3 nucleotides read TGCGCCAGCAGCCTGGGCCCACCAGCGGGGGAACCCAATGAGCAGTTCTTC. This sequence encodes CASSLGPPAGEPNEQFF.

This clonotype came up a few times. The rearrangement uses TRBV6-1 and TRBJ1-5, with TRBD1 as a possible D gene (6 bases). The CDR3 loop spans 16 amino acids. Germline CDR1 is MNHNS and CDR2 is SASEGT. Trimming pared 0 bases from V and 2 bases from J, leaving 11 bases between. The CDR3 sequence: CASSEALRQGNQPQHF. The CDR3 region has the DNA TGTGCCAGCAGTGAAGCGCTGAGACAGGGCAATCAGCCCCAGCATTTT.

The rearrangement joins TRBV27 to TRBJ1-1; TRBD1 might be the D (5 bases). V was shortened by 5 bases and J by 5 bases, with 15 bases between the two germline ends. Germline V gene data show CDR1 as MNHEY and CDR2 as SMNVEV (reference sequence). The CDR3 runs 14 residues. The CDR3 DNA reads TGTGCCAGCAGTCCAGGGTTCGGCGGAACTGAAGCTTTCTTT. Its protein product is CASSPGFGGTEAFF.

This clonotype was seen repeatedly, ten times or more. This chain links TRBV7-9 with TRBJ2-5, with TRBD2 identical over 9 bases. The CDR3 runs to 15 residues. The V and J ends lost 5 bases and 5 bases, in that order; junction bases with no gene match: 9. Germline values: CDR1 SEHNR, CDR2 FQNEAQ (reference sequence). Here the CDR3 DNA reads TGTGCCAGCAGCACCCGACTAGCGGATCGGGAGACCCAGTACTTC. Its protein product is CASSTRLADRETQYF.

This clonotype has just a few counts. This sequence joins TRBV27 and TRBJ1-6, with 8 nucleotides matching TRBD1. J was trimmed by 7 bases and V by 5 bases; bases with no gene match: 13. The CDR3 is made up of 17 amino acids. Germline CDR1 is MNHEY and CDR2 is SMNVEV (reference sequence). In DNA, the CDR3 is TGTGCCAGCAGTCCCTCACAGGGGGTAGGTTTCAATTCACCCCTCCACTTT. Translation gives CASSPSQGVGFNSPLHF.

The chain employs TRBV27 and TRBJ2-7; 12 bases agree with TRBD2. Per germline, CDR1 MNHEY and CDR2 SMNVEV (reference sequence). The CDR3 extends over 14 amino acids. V trimming: 4 bases; J trimming: 7 bases; junction bases outside the gene matches: 5. CDR3 sequence (DNA): TGTGCCAGCAGTTCCGGACTAGCGGGGTTTGAGCAGTACTTC. It codes for CASSSGLAGFEQYF.

This clonotype was recorded a few times. J is TRBJ1-6 and V is TRBV2; D is undetermined. The CDR3 is made up of 14 amino acids. Trimming pared 0 bases from V and 8 bases from J, leaving 8 bases between. The V gene's germline CDR1 is SNHLY and CDR2 FYNNEI. In nucleotides, the CDR3 is TGTGCCAGCAGTGAAGCCGGGTTCGATTCACCCCTCCACTTT. Amino acid sequence: CASSEAGFDSPLHF.

The rearrangement uses TRBV20-1 and TRBJ1-1; no clear D. Germline CDR1 and CDR2: DFQATT and SNEGSKA (reference sequence). V was shortened by 2 bases and J by 0 bases, with 16 bases between the two germline ends. The CDR3 runs to 16 residues. The CDR3: CSARPKSSGMNTEAFF. For the CDR3, the DNA is TGCAGTGCTAGACCGAAGTCTTCGGGCATGAACACTGAAGCTTTCTTT.

This clonotype was detected ten times or more. The chain carries TRBV7-6 and TRBJ2-5, with TRBD1 matching over 9 bases. CDR1 is SGHVS, CDR2 FNYEAQ, per germline. V shed 5 bases, J shed 0 bases, and the junction held 7 bases outside the gene matches. This CDR3 spans 16 amino acids. Here the CDR3 reads CASSIDRGAYQETQYF. The CDR3 DNA reads TGTGCCAGCAGCATCGACAGGGGGGCTTACCAAGAGACCCAGTACTTC.

The rearrangement uses TRBV19 and TRBJ1-3, with TRBD1 matching 7 bases. The CDR3 covers 15 residues. Germline values: CDR1 LNHDA, CDR2 SQIVND (reference sequence). Germline trimming cut 5 bases from V and 4 bases from J; bases unmatched to any gene: 8. CDR3 amino acids: CASSLTGESGNTIYF. CDR3 sequence (DNA): TGTGCCAGTAGTCTCACAGGGGAGTCGGGAAACACCATATATTTT.

In this sample, this clonotype turned up a few times. The V call is TRBV6-5, the J call TRBJ2-1; the D gene is possibly TRBD1 (6 bases). This CDR3 comprises 14 residues. Trimming cost V 6 bases and J 6 bases, with 15 bases left between them. Germline CDR1 is MNHEY and CDR2 is SVGAGI. The CDR3 bases are TGTGCCAGCAGCCCCGGGGTAGGGGGCAATGAGCAGTTCTTC. Protein sequence: CASSPGVGGNEQFF.

The V gene is TRBV4-2, the J gene TRBJ1-2; 7 nucleotides agree with TRBD1. The V and J ends lost 2 bases and 4 bases, in that order; junction bases with no gene match: 7. This CDR3 has 15 amino acids. The germline V gene encodes CDR1 LGHNA and CDR2 YNFKEQ. In nucleotides, the CDR3 is TGTGCCAGCAGCCAACATGACAGGGAACCCTATGGCTACACCTTC. This encodes CASSQHDREPYGYTF.